This paragraph reports one TCR beta chain. This entry comes from a study of T cell repertoires in cytomegalovirus infection. As for the study in general: CMV infection together with matching HLA type was indicated by public TCR beta signatures.

TCRdb reprocessed the reads via MiXCR and lists one record per CDR3 protein. The table has under 200,000 distinct CDR3 sequences, 28% seen once; the top ten hold approximately 31%. V was clipped by 3 bases and J by 2 bases; unmatched bases: 3. The CDR3 covers 14 residues. The sequencing input was PBMCs. This sequence joins TRBV12-3 or TRBV12-4 and TRBJ1-2, with TRBD1 identical over 7 bases. The sequence came from a human donor in good health (CMV status not recorded). Some clones in this sample may be carry-over from other donors' samples. CDR3 nucleotide sequence: TGTGCCAGCAGTTTTCAGGGGGTCAACTATGGCTACACCTTC. Its translation is CASSFQGVNYGYTF.